This is a list of T cell receptor beta chains from one sample in a study of T cell responses to AZD1222 COVID-19 vaccine. Measured with immunoSEQ multiplex PCR; TCRdb has only the in-frame clones, and not every one. Here the sample spans about 160,000 clones, 75% to 95% being singletons. This material consisted of peripheral blood, taken on day 0 of AZD1222 vaccination. The receptors derive from an adult in good health. The CDR3 runs from the conserved cysteine through the conserved F or W. D genes are given only for firm matches. Clone size is not always given. Where it is, it says once, few, many or a class for expanded clones.

size	J	V	D	DNA	CDR3
-	TRBJ1-1	TRBV28	-	TGTGCCAGCAATTACCGAGGGGGCACTGAAGCTTTCTTT	CASNYRGGTEAFF
once	TRBJ1-3	TRBV12-5	TRBD1	TGTGCTAGTGGTGGACAGGCCTTGAGCTCTGGAAACACCATATATTTT	CASGGQALSSGNTIYF
-	TRBJ1-5	TRBV2	TRBD1	TGTGCCAGCAAAGCGCAGGGGGTTCAGCCCCAGCATTTT	CASKAQGVQPQHF
-	TRBJ1-2	TRBV12-3/TRBV12-4	TRBD1	TGTGCCAGCAGTTTACCAGGGGGCTATGGCTACACCTTC	CASSLPGGYGYTF
-	TRBJ2-7	TRBV19	TRBD2	TGTGCCAGTAGTAATAGCGGGGGGAAGTACGAGCAGTACTTC	CASSNSGGKYEQYF
-	TRBJ2-5	TRBV2	TRBD2	TGTGCCAGCAGTGATTTTCTAGCGGGAGTAAAGACCCAGTACTTC	CASSDFLAGVKTQYF
-	TRBJ2-7	TRBV3-1/TRBV3-2	-	TGTGCCAGCAGCCAAGTCTTCAGGGGAAGCCACGAGCAGTACTTC	CASSQVFRGSHEQYF
-	TRBJ2-7	TRBV27	-	TGTGCCAGCAGTTTTCGGGGGCGCGTGGCCGAGCAGTACTTC	CASSFRGRVAEQYF
-	TRBJ1-1	TRBV29-1	-	TGCAGCGTTGATACGGGCACTGAAGCTTTCTTT	CSVDTGTEAFF
-	TRBJ2-7	TRBV19	TRBD2	TGTGCCAGTAGTACGACTAGCGGGAGCTACGAGCAGTACTTC	CASSTTSGSYEQYF
-	TRBJ1-6	TRBV3-1/TRBV3-2	TRBD1	TGTGCCAGCACCCCAGGGGGAAGCTCCTATAATTCACCCCTCCACTTT	CASTPGGSSYNSPLHF
-	TRBJ2-7	TRBV19	-	TGTGCCAGTAGTATAGAGGGTCCCCTAAACGAGCAGTACTTC	CASSIEGPLNEQYF
-	TRBJ2-7	TRBV5-1	TRBD2	TGCGCCAGCAGCTTTGGTCGCGGGAGGGAAGGCGAGCAGTACTTC	CASSFGRGREGEQYF
-	TRBJ2-1	TRBV7-2	TRBD2	TGTGCCAGCAGCTTCGGGACTAGCGGGACCAATGAGCAGTTCTTC	CASSFGTSGTNEQFF
-	TRBJ2-7	TRBV5-5	-	TGTGCCAGCAGCTTGGAGGACGGTACCTACGAGCAGTACTTC	CASSLEDGTYEQYF
-	TRBJ2-1	TRBV13	TRBD2	TGTGCCAGCAGCTCCCCCACAGAACGCGGGAGGGTCTACAATGAGCAGTTCTTC	CASSSPTERGRVYNEQFF
-	TRBJ2-7	TRBV9	-	TGTGCCAGCAGCGTTATGGGGCAGGGAACGAACGAGCAGTACTTC	CASSVMGQGTNEQYF
-	TRBJ2-7	TRBV19	TRBD2	TGTGCCAGTAGTATTAGGGCTAGCGGGAGCTCGAGTGGCTACGAGCAGTACTTC	CASSIRASGSSSGYEQYF
-	TRBJ1-5	TRBV28	TRBD1	TGTGCCAGCAGTCTTGGACAGGGCTTTCGGCAGCCCCAGCATTTT	CASSLGQGFRQPQHF
once	TRBJ1-2	TRBV7-3	-	TGTGCCAGCAGTCACGGACCGCTCCGGTATGGCTACACCTTC	CASSHGPLRYGYTF
-	TRBJ1-5	TRBV7-9	TRBD1	TGTGCCAGCAGCTGGGACAGTGCCAATCAGCCCCAGCATTTT	CASSWDSANQPQHF
-	TRBJ2-2	TRBV24-1	-	TGTGCCACCAGTGATCCCGCCGGGGACACCGGGGAGCTGTTTTTT	CATSDPAGDTGELFF
-	TRBJ1-3	TRBV28	-	TGTGCCAGCAGCCCTACAGGGCTTGGAAACACCATATATTTT	CASSPTGLGNTIYF
-	TRBJ2-7	TRBV28	-	TGTGCCAGTCGACTAGGCTCCTACGAGCAGTACTTC	CASRLGSYEQYF
-	TRBJ1-1	TRBV7-9	-	TGTGCCAGCCTACCCCTCACGGGCCCGGGGACTGAAGCTTTCTTT	CASLPLTGPGTEAFF
-	TRBJ2-1	TRBV7-8	TRBD2	TGTGCCAGCAGCTTAGCGCTCCTAGCGGGGTACAATGAGCAGTTCTTC	CASSLALLAGYNEQFF
-	TRBJ2-3	TRBV29-1	-	TGCAGCTCCTGGGAGTGGGGACGGAGCACAGATACGCAGTATTTT	CSSWEWGRSTDTQYF
-	TRBJ1-4	TRBV30	TRBD1	TGTGCCGGGACAGGGGGCGCAACTAATGAAAAACTGTTTTTT	CAGTGGATNEKLFF
-	TRBJ1-6	TRBV7-9	TRBD1	TGTGCCAGCAGCTTACTGTTAGGGACAGGGAGCTCCTATAATTCACCCCTCCACTTT	CASSLLLGTGSSYNSPLHF
-	TRBJ2-7	TRBV3-1/TRBV3-2	TRBD2	TGTGCCAGCAGCCGGGGGGGAGGTTCCTACGAGCAGTACTTC	CASSRGGGSYEQYF
-	TRBJ2-5	TRBV3-1/TRBV3-2	-	TGTGCCAGCAGCCTCCTTTCCTTCCAAGAGACCCAGTACTTC	CASSLLSFQETQYF
-	TRBJ2-3	TRBV21-1	-	TGTGCCAGCAGCACTATTACCCCAGTGGATACGCAGTATTTT	CASSTITPVDTQYF
-	TRBJ2-1	TRBV9	TRBD2	TGTGCCAGCAGCGTAGCGATTGGACTAGCGGGGTACAATGAGCAGTTCTTC	CASSVAIGLAGYNEQFF
once	TRBJ2-7	TRBV19	TRBD1	TGTGCCAGTAGTGTGGGACAGGGCTCCTACGAGCAGTACTTC	CASSVGQGSYEQYF
-	TRBJ1-6	TRBV5-1	-	TGCGCCAGCAGTATCCAGAGCTCCTATAATTCACCCCTCCACTTT	CASSIQSSYNSPLHF
-	TRBJ2-7	TRBV3-1/TRBV3-2	-	TGTGCCAGCAGCCAAAACTTCAGGCAGTACTTC	CASSQNFRQYF
-	TRBJ2-2	TRBV11-2	TRBD1	TGTGCCAGCAGCCTAAACCCCGGGACAGGGGGCACCGGGGAGCTGTTTTTT	CASSLNPGTGGTGELFF
-	TRBJ2-2	TRBV30	TRBD2	TGTGCCTGGACACTCGGACTAGCGGGGGGCGGGGAGCTGTTTTTT	CAWTLGLAGGGELFF
-	TRBJ1-6	TRBV10-2	TRBD1	TGCGCCAGCAGCCTTGGGACAGCTAATAATTCACCCCTCCACTTT	CASSLGTANNSPLHF